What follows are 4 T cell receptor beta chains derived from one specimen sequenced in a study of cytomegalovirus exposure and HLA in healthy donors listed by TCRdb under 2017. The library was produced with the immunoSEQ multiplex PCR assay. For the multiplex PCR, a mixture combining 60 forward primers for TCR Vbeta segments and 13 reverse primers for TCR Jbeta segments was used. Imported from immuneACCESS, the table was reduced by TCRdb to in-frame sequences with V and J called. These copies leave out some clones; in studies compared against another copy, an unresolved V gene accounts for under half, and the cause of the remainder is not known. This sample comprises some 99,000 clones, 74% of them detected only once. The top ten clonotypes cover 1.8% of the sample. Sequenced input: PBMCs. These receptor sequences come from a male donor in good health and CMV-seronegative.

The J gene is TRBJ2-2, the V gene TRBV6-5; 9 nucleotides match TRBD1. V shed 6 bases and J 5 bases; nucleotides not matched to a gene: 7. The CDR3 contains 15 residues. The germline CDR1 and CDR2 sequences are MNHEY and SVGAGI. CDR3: CASRAGTGWTGELFF. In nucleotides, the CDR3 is TGTGCCAGCAGGGCCGGGACAGGGTGGACCGGGGAGCTGTTTTTT.

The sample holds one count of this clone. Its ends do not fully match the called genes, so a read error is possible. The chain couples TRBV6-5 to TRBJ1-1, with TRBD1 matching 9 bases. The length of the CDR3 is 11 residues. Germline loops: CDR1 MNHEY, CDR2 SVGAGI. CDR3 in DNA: TGTGCCAGCAGTTCAAGGACAGGGGCCTCTTTT. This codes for CASSSRTGASF.

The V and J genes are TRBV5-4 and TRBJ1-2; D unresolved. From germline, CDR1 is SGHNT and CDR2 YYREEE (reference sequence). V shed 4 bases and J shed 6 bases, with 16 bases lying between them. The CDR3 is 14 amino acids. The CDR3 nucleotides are TGTGCCAGCAGCCCGGAGGGCCCCCACGATGGCTACACCTTC. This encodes CASSPEGPHDGYTF.

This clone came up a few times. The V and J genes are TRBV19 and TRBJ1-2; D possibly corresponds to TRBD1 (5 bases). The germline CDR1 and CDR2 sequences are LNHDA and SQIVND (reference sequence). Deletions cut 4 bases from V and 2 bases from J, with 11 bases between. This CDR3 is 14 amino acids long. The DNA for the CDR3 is TGTGCCAGTAGTAGCATCCAGGGCAACTATGGCTACACCTTC. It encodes CASSSIQGNYGYTF.